What follows are 6 T cell receptor beta chains derived from one specimen sequenced in a study of T cell repertoires in cytomegalovirus infection. TCRdb used MiXCR to reprocess the reads, holding one entry per CDR3 protein. The table includes hundreds of thousands of distinct CDR3 sequences, over 25% detected once. Their recognized antigens are unknown. The material sequenced was cultured CD8+ T cells from PBMCs, taken from culture after CMV antigen stimulation. The receptor source for this set is a human donor in good health (CMV status not recorded). Some clones in this sample may be carry-over from other donors' samples.

This clonotype turned up a few times. CDR3 protein: CASSLAVGRGYEQYV. CDR3 DNA sequence: TGTGCCAGCAGCTTAGCGGTCGGCCGAGGCTACGAGCAGTACGTC. The rearrangement joins TRBV7-2 to TRBJ2-7; D unresolved. V lost 0 bases to trimming and J lost 3 bases, with 12 bases between them. Germline V lookup: CDR1 SGHTA, CDR2 FQGNSA. The CDR3 runs to 15 residues.

A few counts support this clonotype. The V gene is TRBV2, the J gene TRBJ1-4; no reliable D call. Germline-derived CDR1 and CDR2 are SNHLY and FYNNEI. Trimming took 6 bases from V and 4 from J, leaving 9 bases between them. The length of the CDR3 is 13 residues. The DNA of the CDR3 is TGTGCCAGCAGGGGAGGGATTAATGAAAAACTGTTTTTT. It codes for CASRGGINEKLFF.

This clonotype showed up many times. The J gene is TRBJ2-7, the V gene TRBV7-6; tentatively, D is TRBD1 (5 bases). Germline V gene lookup returns CDR1 SGHVS and CDR2 FNYEAQ. Deletions cut 4 bases from V and 7 bases from J, with 17 bases between. The CDR3 totals 14 residues. CDR3 sequence (DNA): TGTGCCAGCAGCTCACCCGACAGTGTATTAGAGCAGTACTTC. It codes for CASSSPDSVLEQYF.

This clonotype has ten or more counts. V and J are TRBV6-5 and TRBJ1-2; tentatively, D is TRBD1 (6 bases). Trimming shortened V by 0 bases and J by 6 bases, and 14 bases separated the two germline ends. This CDR3 is built from 15 residues. CDR1 and CDR2 (germline): MNHEY, SVGAGI. In DNA form, the CDR3 reads TGTGCCAGCAGTTACTCCCGCTGGGCAGGGGATGGCTACACCTTC. Protein sequence: CASSYSRWAGDGYTF.

This sequence joins TRBV9 and TRBJ2-3; 9 nucleotides line up with TRBD1. After removal of 1 base from V and 4 bases from J, the junction contained 1 base not matched to a gene. Germline values: CDR1 SGDLS, CDR2 YYNGEE. The CDR3 sequence is 14 residues long. The CDR3 loop is CASSVWTGADTQYF. As DNA, the CDR3 is TGTGCCAGCAGCGTATGGACAGGGGCAGATACGCAGTATTTT.

The gene calls are TRBV12-5 and TRBJ2-7; D gene uncertain. The CDR3 length is 12 residues. Trimming left V 3 bases short and J 0 bases short, with 3 bases between. Germline V gives CDR1 LGHNT, CDR2 FRNRAP. The CDR3 loop is CASGFNSYEQYV. In DNA form, the CDR3 reads TGTGCTAGTGGTTTCAACTCCTACGAGCAGTACGTC.